This TCR beta chain was observed in a study of blood T cell repertoires in COVID-19. The wider study: Acute-phase and convalescent COVID-19 samples originated in the United States, Italy and Spain. T cells, B-cell-depleted T cells, or PBMCs supplied cDNA or gDNA.

Authors' methods: By means of reference gene primer amplification, nucleated cell counts were estimated. Measured with immunoSEQ multiplex PCR; TCRdb has only the in-frame clones, and not every one. For V, J and clone size, that table is used; D and trimming come from the DNA. Here the sample spans roughly 120,000 clones, about 74% being singletons. Germline V lookup: CDR1 MNHEY, CDR2 SVGEGT. The junction had 8 bases not matched to a gene; V was cut back by 4 bases and J by 2 bases. CDR3 size: 16 residues. The sequence was obtained from a man between 70 and 80 years old with acute or convalescent COVID-19. V gene TRBV6-2 or TRBV6-3 combines with J gene TRBJ2-7; 10 bases are a match to TRBD1. Specimen: peripheral blood. In DNA, the CDR3 is TGTGCCAGCAGTTTCCCCTTGGGACAGGGGACCTACGAGCAGTACTTC. Residues: CASSFPLGQGTYEQYF.